A selection of T cell receptor beta chains follows, all from one sample in a study of T-cell memory formation after mild COVID-19. TCRdb reprocessed the 5' RACE reads via MiXCR and lists one record per CDR3 protein. Of some 15,000 distinct CDR3 sequences listed, roughly a fifth are singletons. The sequenced sample consisted of PBMCs or a T cell subset sorted from them (not recorded which). The receptors were gathered from an adult woman who had mild COVID-19 (a few samples of this study predate the infection). Cell type and time point are not known. The CDR3 runs from the conserved cysteine through the conserved F or W. Fields, in order: clone size, V gene, D gene, J gene, CDR3 protein, CDR3 DNA. A D gene is named only where the DNA matches it firmly. Not all rows give a size; the values are once, few, many and, for expanded clones, a class.

clone_size: many
v_call: TRBV5-4
d_call: TRBD1
j_call: TRBJ2-3
cdr3_aa: CASSLEGAADTQYF
cdr3_nt: TGTGCCAGCAGCCTCGAGGGGGCGGCAGATACGCAGTATTTT

clone_size: many
v_call: TRBV7-3
d_call: TRBD1
j_call: TRBJ1-1
cdr3_aa: CASSLSGGQATEAFF
cdr3_nt: TGTGCCAGCAGCCTGTCGGGGGGACAGGCGACTGAAGCTTTCTTT

clone_size: NA
v_call: TRBV6-5
d_call: NA
j_call: TRBJ2-3
cdr3_aa: CASSYSGGTDTQYF
cdr3_nt: TGTGCCAGCAGTTACTCAGGGGGGACAGATACGCAGTATTTT

clone_size: many
v_call: TRBV19
d_call: TRBD1
j_call: TRBJ2-7
cdr3_aa: CASSIQGESYEQYF
cdr3_nt: TGTGCCAGTAGTATCCAGGGGGAGAGCTACGAGCAGTACTTC

clone_size: many
v_call: TRBV15
d_call: TRBD1
j_call: TRBJ1-4
cdr3_aa: CATSNKGTDYNEKLFF
cdr3_nt: TGTGCCACCAGCAACAAAGGGACAGATTATAATGAAAAACTGTTTTTT

clone_size: many
v_call: TRBV7-2
d_call: NA
j_call: TRBJ1-4
cdr3_aa: CASSIRGTTNEKLFF
cdr3_nt: TGTGCCAGCAGCATTCGAGGAACAACTAATGAAAAACTGTTTTTT

clone_size: NA
v_call: TRBV7-2
d_call: TRBD2
j_call: TRBJ2-3
cdr3_aa: CASSVGLARTDTQYF
cdr3_nt: TGTGCCAGCAGCGTTGGACTAGCCCGCACAGATACGCAGTATTTT

clone_size: many
v_call: TRBV12-3/TRBV12-4
d_call: NA
j_call: TRBJ2-1
cdr3_aa: CASSLKAGEQFF
cdr3_nt: TGTGCCAGCAGTTTAAAGGCGGGGGAGCAGTTCTTC

clone_size: many
v_call: TRBV20-1
d_call: NA
j_call: TRBJ1-5
cdr3_aa: CSASPTAFNQPQHF
cdr3_nt: TGCAGTGCTAGTCCTACAGCTTTCAATCAGCCCCAGCATTTT

clone_size: many
v_call: TRBV29-1
d_call: NA
j_call: TRBJ2-7
cdr3_aa: CSVETMTYEQYF
cdr3_nt: TGCAGCGTTGAAACCATGACCTACGAGCAGTACTTC

clone_size: many
v_call: TRBV12-3/TRBV12-4
d_call: TRBD2
j_call: TRBJ2-1
cdr3_aa: CASSLIAGGNNEQFF
cdr3_nt: TGTGCCAGCAGTTTGATAGCGGGAGGCAACAATGAGCAGTTCTTC

clone_size: many
v_call: TRBV24-1
d_call: NA
j_call: TRBJ2-2
cdr3_aa: CATSDLRRVGDTGELFF
cdr3_nt: TGTGCCACCAGTGATCTCCGGAGGGTGGGAGACACCGGGGAGCTGTTTTTT

clone_size: many
v_call: TRBV7-8
d_call: NA
j_call: TRBJ2-1
cdr3_aa: CASSLIGTSNEQFF
cdr3_nt: TGTGCCAGCAGCTTAATCGGGACTTCTAATGAGCAGTTCTTC

clone_size: many
v_call: TRBV5-4
d_call: TRBD2
j_call: TRBJ2-7
cdr3_aa: CASSLGEAGLYEQYF
cdr3_nt: TGTGCCAGCAGCTTGGGGGAAGCGGGACTCTACGAGCAGTACTTC